A selection of T cell receptor beta chains follows, all from one sample in a study of blood T cell repertoires in COVID-19. Measured with immunoSEQ multiplex PCR; TCRdb has only the in-frame clones, and not every one. The data hold approximately 300,000 clones, with 75% to 95% observed a single time. Sequencing was carried out using peripheral blood. The receptors were gathered from a woman aged 25 to 39 with COVID-19, enrolled during active disease. Each CDR3 is given with its conserved first and last residue. Fields, in order: V gene, clone size, J gene, D gene, CDR3 protein, CDR3 DNA. D genes are given only for firm matches. Expanded clones get a size class; other rows say once, few or many, or leave the size out.

>TRBV10-3|NA|TRBJ1-6|TRBD1
CAISPGQGANNSPLHF
TGTGCCATCAGTCCAGGACAGGGGGCTAATAATTCACCCCTCCACTTT
>TRBV27|NA|TRBJ1-5|TRBD1
CASSPTGDGYQPQHF
TGTGCCAGCAGCCCGACAGGGGACGGCTATCAGCCCCAGCATTTT
>TRBV5-1|few|TRBJ2-7|NA
CASSLVLGHSSYEQYF
TGCGCCAGCAGCTTGGTCCTCGGACATTCCTCCTACGAGCAGTACTTC
>TRBV7-2|NA|TRBJ2-7|NA
CASSLSYYYEQYF
TGTGCCAGCAGCTTGTCCTATTACTACGAGCAGTACTTC
>TRBV19|NA|TRBJ1-5|NA
CASSIGGQPQHF
TGTGCCAGTAGTATAGGCGGACAGCCCCAGCATTTT
>TRBV5-1|NA|TRBJ1-1|NA
CASSFGQNTEAFF
TGCGCCAGCAGCTTTGGACAGAACACTGAAGCTTTCTTT
>TRBV3-1/TRBV3-2|NA|TRBJ2-7|NA
CASSPLNGKLYEQYF
TGTGCCAGCAGCCCCCTCAACGGGAAGCTCTACGAGCAGTACTTC
>TRBV5-1|NA|TRBJ2-7|TRBD2
CASSLERGNNYEQYF
TGCGCCAGCAGCTTGGAGCGGGGGAACAACTACGAGCAGTACTTC
>TRBV27|NA|TRBJ2-2|TRBD2
CASSYLAGLNTGELFF
TGTGCCAGCAGTTACTTAGCGGGACTGAACACCGGGGAGCTGTTTTTT
>TRBV5-1|NA|TRBJ1-2|NA
CASSLGRSGYTF
TGCGCCAGCAGCTTGGGCCGGTCTGGCTACACCTTC
>TRBV24-1|NA|TRBJ1-2|TRBD1
CATSDPGQGHYGYTF
TGTGCCACCAGTGATCCTGGACAGGGCCACTATGGCTACACCTTC
>TRBV28|NA|TRBJ2-1|TRBD2
CATRPGAGGNEQFF
TGTGCCACCCGGCCGGGAGCGGGAGGAAATGAGCAGTTCTTC
>TRBV7-8|NA|TRBJ2-7|TRBD2
CASSPVTSGRYEQYF
TGTGCCAGCAGCCCCGTAACTAGCGGACGCTACGAGCAGTACTTC
>TRBV19|NA|TRBJ2-5|NA
CASSGTKGETQYF
TGTGCCAGTAGCGGGACAAAGGGAGAGACCCAGTACTTC
>TRBV6-5|NA|TRBJ1-5|NA
CASSYSQAATQPQHF
TGTGCCAGCAGTTACTCTCAGGCAGCTACTCAGCCCCAGCATTTT
>TRBV7-3|once|TRBJ2-1|TRBD1
CASSLTPGGGNEQFF
TGTGCCAGCAGCTTAACCCCAGGGGGTGGCAATGAGCAGTTCTTC
>TRBV7-2|NA|TRBJ2-7|TRBD1
CASSLATGTYEQYF
TGTGCCAGCAGCTTGGCGACAGGGACGTACGAGCAGTACTTC
>TRBV6-1|NA|TRBJ2-3|NA
CASSEGPGTDTQYF
TGTGCCAGCAGTGAAGGTCCAGGGACAGATACGCAGTATTTT
>TRBV5-1|few|TRBJ1-2|TRBD1
CASSPGDRDAYGYTF
TGCGCCAGCAGCCCTGGGGACAGGGACGCCTATGGCTACACCTTC
>TRBV10-1|NA|TRBJ2-3|TRBD1
CASSEPRGQTDTQYF
TGCGCCAGCAGTGAGCCCAGGGGGCAAACGGATACGCAGTATTTT
>TRBV6-2/TRBV6-3|NA|TRBJ2-7|NA
CASSTGMNDEQYF
TGTGCCAGCAGTACAGGGATGAATGACGAGCAGTACTTC
>TRBV28|NA|TRBJ2-7|NA
CASSLATSSLGEQYF
TGTGCCAGCAGCCTCGCCACTAGTTCCCTTGGCGAGCAGTACTTC
>TRBV7-9|NA|TRBJ2-2|TRBD2
CASSLAGLAAGELFF
TGTGCCAGCAGCTTAGCGGGACTAGCGGCCGGGGAGCTGTTTTTT
>TRBV19|NA|TRBJ1-5|TRBD1
CASSKNPTGTGGNQPQHF
TGTGCCAGTAGTAAAAACCCGACCGGGACAGGAGGAAATCAGCCCCAGCATTTT
>TRBV7-9|once|TRBJ2-5|NA
CASSTTRGGETQYF
TGTGCCAGCAGCACTACCAGGGGAGGGGAGACCCAGTACTTC
>TRBV7-3|NA|TRBJ2-7|NA
CASSWGDLPNEQYF
TGTGCCAGCAGCTGGGGGGACTTACCTAACGAGCAGTACTTC
>TRBV6-1|NA|TRBJ2-7|NA
CASNNQGGNYEQYF
TGTGCCAGCAATAATCAGGGGGGAAATTACGAGCAGTACTTC
>TRBV3-1/TRBV3-2|few|TRBJ1-2|NA
CASSQDPLFNYGYTF
TGTGCCAGCAGCCAAGATCCTCTGTTTAACTATGGCTACACCTTC
>TRBV19|NA|TRBJ1-1|NA
CASSARAWLEDTEAFF
TGTGCCAGTAGTGCCAGGGCATGGCTTGAGGACACTGAAGCTTTCTTT
>TRBV28|NA|TRBJ1-2|NA
CASSLAGTPLGYTF
TGTGCCAGCAGTTTAGCGGGGACGCCCCTGGGCTACACCTTC
>TRBV18|NA|TRBJ1-4|NA
CASSPSNEKLFF
TGTGCCAGCTCACCTAGCAATGAAAAACTGTTTTTT
>TRBV7-2|NA|TRBJ2-7|TRBD1
CASSLEPGTGEQYF
TGTGCCAGCAGCTTAGAGCCGGGGACAGGCGAGCAGTACTTC
>TRBV5-6|NA|TRBJ2-1|NA
CASSLAGAYNEQFF
TGTGCCAGCAGCTTGGCAGGGGCCTACAATGAGCAGTTCTTC
>TRBV30|NA|TRBJ1-6|TRBD1
CAWSVGTGGNSPLHF
TGTGCCTGGAGTGTGGGGACAGGGGGTAATTCACCCCTCCACTTT
>TRBV27|NA|TRBJ1-5|NA
CASSLRGGAQPQHF
TGTGCCAGCAGTTTACGGGGGGGAGCTCAGCCCCAGCATTTT
>TRBV27|NA|TRBJ2-1|NA
CASSPTDSYNEQFF
TGTGCCAGCAGTCCAACGGACAGCTACAATGAGCAGTTCTTC
>TRBV3-1/TRBV3-2|NA|TRBJ2-5|TRBD2
CASSQVPTSPRTQYF
TGTGCCAGCAGCCAAGTACCGACTAGCCCCCGGACCCAGTACTTC
>TRBV9|NA|TRBJ2-2|TRBD1
CASSVTGSNTGELFF
TGTGCCAGCAGCGTGACAGGGTCGAACACCGGGGAGCTGTTTTTT
>TRBV2|few|TRBJ2-3|TRBD2
CASRPTSGRTDTQYF
TGTGCCAGCAGGCCGACTAGCGGGAGGACAGATACGCAGTATTTT
>TRBV5-1|NA|TRBJ2-1|NA
CASSLVDPIYNEQFF
TGCGCCAGCAGCTTGGTTGATCCTATCTACAATGAGCAGTTCTTC
>TRBV9|NA|TRBJ2-2|TRBD1
CASSAGTGTPNTGELFF
TGTGCCAGCAGCGCCGGGACAGGGACCCCGAACACCGGGGAGCTGTTTTTT
>TRBV28|NA|TRBJ2-7|TRBD2
CASSWTSGTYEQYF
TGTGCCAGCAGTTGGACTAGCGGTACCTACGAGCAGTACTTC
>TRBV28|NA|TRBJ1-4|TRBD1
CASSGGQSIEKLFF
TGTGCCAGCAGTGGGGGACAGAGTATAGAAAAACTGTTTTTT
>TRBV19|NA|TRBJ2-3|TRBD1
CASKEQGPDTQYF
TGTGCCAGTAAAGAACAGGGGCCAGATACGCAGTATTTT
>TRBV7-2|once|TRBJ1-5|TRBD1
CASSRGGTGLFNQPQHF
TGTGCCAGCAGCCGCGGGGGGACAGGGTTATTCAATCAGCCCCAGCATTTT
>TRBV12-3/TRBV12-4|few|TRBJ1-1|NA
CASSFTWNTEAFF
TGTGCCAGCAGTTTTACATGGAACACTGAAGCTTTCTTT
>TRBV5-4|NA|TRBJ2-5|NA
CASSLGQSQETQYF
TGTGCCAGCAGCTTGGGACAGAGTCAAGAGACCCAGTACTTC
>TRBV25-1|NA|TRBJ2-1|TRBD2
CASSYSGRAYNEQFF
TGTGCCAGCTCATATAGCGGGAGGGCCTACAATGAGCAGTTCTTC
>TRBV7-3|NA|TRBJ2-1|NA
CASSFPGLNYNEQFF
TGTGCCAGCAGCTTTCCGGGACTGAACTACAATGAGCAGTTCTTC
>TRBV28|NA|TRBJ1-4|TRBD1
CASATGGSNEKLFF
TGTGCCAGCGCTACAGGGGGATCTAATGAAAAACTGTTTTTT
>TRBV5-8|NA|TRBJ1-5|NA
CASSTRQETLNQPQHF
TGTGCCAGCAGCACAAGACAGGAGACGCTCAATCAGCCCCAGCATTTT
>TRBV9|NA|TRBJ1-6|TRBD1
CASGQGETNSPLHF
TGTGCCAGCGGACAGGGGGAGACCAATTCACCCCTCCACTTT
>TRBV6-5|NA|TRBJ1-2|NA
CASSYSPGELDGYTF
TGTGCCAGCAGTTACTCTCCGGGAGAGCTGGATGGCTACACCTTC
>TRBV5-1|once|TRBJ2-3|TRBD2
CASRRRLAGDDTQYF
TGCGCCAGCAGGCGTCGCCTAGCGGGAGATGATACGCAGTATTTT
>TRBV5-4|NA|TRBJ2-1|TRBD2
CASSYGGGSYNEQFF
TGTGCCAGCAGCTATGGCGGGGGATCCTACAATGAGCAGTTCTTC